Each of the 24 T cell receptor beta chains below was sequenced from the same sample in a study of T cell changes during pregnancy in multiple sclerosis. Repertoires were generated with immunoSEQ multiplex PCR, while TCRdb's copy carries only in-frame clones and drops some. Of some 110,000 clones listed, 80% to 95% are singletons. This specimen consisted of peripheral blood, obtained in the third trimester of pregnancy. The receptors stem from a female donor with multiple sclerosis, enrolled in a pregnancy study.

J is TRBJ2-2 and V is TRBV9; 13 positions match TRBD2. This CDR3 region has 16 residues. After removal of 4 bases from V and 7 bases from J, the junction contained 7 bases not matched to a gene. Germline-derived CDR1 and CDR2 are SGDLS and YYNGEE. The CDR3 region is CASSLRTSGSDGELFF. CDR3 nucleotides: TGTGCCAGCAGCTTGCGGACTAGCGGGAGCGACGGGGAGCTGTTTTTT.

The rearrangement links TRBV6-1 to TRBJ2-7; weak D call: TRBD1 (5 bases). CDR1 and CDR2 from the germline V gene are MNHNS and SASEGT. Deletions cut 4 bases from V and 5 bases from J, with 12 bases between. This CDR3 has 13 amino acids. The CDR3 loop is CASSVFWGHEQYF. CDR3 bases: TGTGCCAGCAGTGTTTTTTGGGGCCACGAGCAGTACTTC.

The chain carries TRBV4-1 and TRBJ1-6, with D perhaps TRBD1 (6 bases). The CDR3 is 16 residues long. V shed 4 bases and J shed 0 bases, with 10 bases lying between them. Germline loops: CDR1 MGHRA, CDR2 YSYEKL. The CDR3 is CASSRDTSSYNSPLHF. The CDR3 DNA reads TGCGCCAGCAGCCGGGACACCAGCTCCTATAATTCACCCCTCCACTTT.

This rearrangement joins TRBV27 to TRBJ2-7; TRBD2 is a possible D gene (5 bases). The CDR3 runs to 11 residues. V lost 6 bases and J lost 6, with 9 bases in between. The germline V gene has CDR1 MNHEY and CDR2 SMNVEV (reference sequence). As DNA, the CDR3 is TGTGCCAGCAGGTCGAGCGGCGAGCAGTACTTC. Protein sequence: CASRSSGEQYF.

The V and J genes are TRBV5-6 and TRBJ2-3; TRBD2 matches at 8 bases. CDR3 length equals 18 residues. The V segment lost 1 base and the J segment 1 base; nucleotides outside the gene matches: 11. Germline V lookup: CDR1 SGHDT, CDR2 YYEEEE. The DNA of the CDR3 is TGTGCCAGCAGCTTGAAGAGGGGTAGCGGGATGCGCACAGATACGCAGTATTTT. Its translation: CASSLKRGSGMRTDTQYF. The full variable domain, with the rest looked up from reference TRBV5-6 and TRBJ2-3, is DAGVTQSPTHLIKTRGQQVTLRCSPKSGHDTVSWYQQALGQGPQFIFQYYEEEERQRGNFPDRFSGHQFPNYSSELNVNALLLGDSALYLCASSLKRGSGMRTDTQYFGPGTRLTVL.

The chain links TRBV5-1 to TRBJ2-3; possible D gene TRBD2, 6 bases. V was clipped by 4 bases and J by 5 bases, with 14 bases between them. CDR1 SGHRS and CDR2 YFSETQ come from the germline V gene. This CDR3 comprises 14 residues. The chain's CDR3 is CASSPAGLVDTQYF. The CDR3 nucleotides are TGCGCCAGCAGCCCCGCGGGGTTGGTAGATACGCAGTATTTT.

The chain joins TRBV6-1 to TRBJ2-2; TRBD2 might be the D (5 bases). The CDR3 is 14 amino acids. Germline-derived CDR1 and CDR2 are MNHNS and SASEGT. V gave up 3 bases and J gave up 4 bases, with 9 bases separating them. CDR3: CASSEIRGTGELFF. In DNA, the CDR3 is TGTGCCAGCAGTGAGATACGGGGCACCGGGGAGCTGTTTTTT.

The gene calls are TRBV30 and TRBJ1-5; 8 bases match TRBD1. The J segment lost 7 bases and the V segment lost 8 bases, leaving 10 bases of the junction unmatched. The CDR3 covers 13 residues. The V gene's germline CDR1 is GTSNPN and CDR2 SVGIG (reference sequence). The CDR3 nucleotides are TGTGCCCCTAAGGGACAGGCTAGGCAGCCCCAGCATTTT. Translation: CAPKGQARQPQHF.

The CDR3 protein is CASSRQGSYGYTF. The CDR3, as DNA: TGTGCCAGCAGCCGACAGGGGTCGTATGGCTACACCTTC. This chain links TRBV11-2 with TRBJ1-2; 8 nucleotides match TRBD1. The V gene's germline CDR1 is SGHAT and CDR2 FQNNGV. The ends lost 5 bases at V and 5 bases at J; junction bases unmatched: 4. The CDR3 is 13 residues long. Full variable domain (rest looked up from reference TRBV11-2 and TRBJ1-2): EAGVAQSPRYKIIEKRQSVAFWCNPISGHATLYWYQQILGQGPKLLIQFQNNGVVDDSQLPKDRFSAERLKGVDSTLKIQPAKLEDSAVYLCASSRQGSYGYTFGSGTRLTVV.

The count of this clone is one. This sequence joins TRBV6-1 and TRBJ2-3; 11 bases are shared with TRBD1. This CDR3 contains 13 residues. V dropped 8 bases and J dropped 7; count of bases not matched to a gene: 5. Germline V gene sequence: CDR1 MNHNS, CDR2 SASEGT. The CDR3 loop reads CASGGTGGNTQYF. The CDR3 DNA reads TGTGCCAGCGGGGGGACAGGGGGTAATACGCAGTATTTT.

V usage is TRBV6-6 and J usage is TRBJ2-7; D is perhaps TRBD2 (6 bases). V was cut by 6 bases and J by 0 bases, with 18 bases left in between. The CDR3 length is 16 residues. Germline values: CDR1 MNHNY, CDR2 SVGAGI (reference sequence). CDR3 sequence: CASSSRTSGPSYEQYF. CDR3 in DNA: TGTGCCAGCAGCTCCCGTACAAGCGGGCCCTCCTACGAGCAGTACTTC.

The chain joins TRBV6-8 to TRBJ1-5; 10 positions match TRBD1. V lost 6 bases to trimming and J lost 9 bases; unmatched junction nucleotides: 11. The CDR3 contains 15 residues. Germline-derived CDR1 and CDR2 are MNHGY and SAAAGT. For the CDR3, the DNA is TGTGCCAGCAGCAAAGAAGGGACAGGGGTAGGGCCCCAGCATTTT. This sequence encodes CASSKEGTGVGPQHF.

J is TRBJ2-7 and V is TRBV15; D is ambiguous. The length of the CDR3 is 13 residues. V lost 3 bases to trimming and J lost 6 bases, with 12 bases between them. Germline V gives CDR1 LNHNV, CDR2 YYDKDF (reference sequence). In DNA, the CDR3 is TGTGCCACCAGCAGCTCGGCCCGGGTCGAGCAGTACTTC. Encoded protein: CATSSSARVEQYF.

This clone was picked up many times. The chain recombines TRBV27 with TRBJ1-1; 7 bases agree with TRBD1. This CDR3 has 12 residues. V lost 6 bases and J lost 4; bases outside the gene matches: 2. Looked up from germline, CDR1 is MNHEY and CDR2 is SMNVEV (reference sequence). CDR3 in amino acids: CASRSGGTEAFF. The DNA of the CDR3 is TGTGCCAGCAGATCAGGGGGCACTGAAGCTTTCTTT.

With respect to this clone: The sample carries other DNA sequences with the same CDR3. The rearrangement uses TRBV2 and TRBJ1-1; 9 nucleotides agree with TRBD1. V gave up 6 bases and J gave up 5 bases; unmatched junction bases: 7. Germline CDR1 and CDR2: SNHLY and FYNNEI. The CDR3 covers 14 residues. For the CDR3, the DNA is TGTGCCAGCAGCCTGGACAGGGGAAAAACTGAAGCTTTCTTT. Residues: CASSLDRGKTEAFF.

The gene calls are TRBV7-8 and TRBJ1-4; 7 bases match TRBD1. Germline loops: CDR1 SGHVS, CDR2 FQNEAQ. The ends lost 5 bases at V and 4 bases at J; junction bases unmatched: 22. The CDR3 length is 20 residues. The chain's CDR3 is CASSPKPGTVLDPLNEKLFF. DNA for the CDR3: TGTGCCAGCAGCCCGAAACCCGGGACAGTGTTGGACCCTCTTAATGAAAAACTGTTTTTT.

The V and J genes are TRBV27 and TRBJ1-1, with D possibly TRBD1 on 5 matching bases. Trimming took 2 bases from V and 5 from J, leaving 12 bases between them. The length of the CDR3 is 14 residues. Germline V gene sequence: CDR1 MNHEY, CDR2 SMNVEV (reference sequence). The CDR3 DNA is TGTGCCAGCAGTTTAAGTAGGGGAGGGACTGAAGCTTTCTTT. Translating gives CASSLSRGGTEAFF.

This clone was seen a handful of times. This chain uses TRBV28 with TRBJ1-1; D gene uncertain. This CDR3 comprises 13 residues. Germline V gene lookup returns CDR1 MDHEN and CDR2 SYDVKM. V lost 2 bases, J lost 6 bases, and 10 bases lay in between. The CDR3 DNA reads as TGTGCCAGCAGTTTACTCGGGGTCCCTGAAGCTTTCTTT. Translating it yields CASSLLGVPEAFF.

This rearrangement joins TRBV10-3 to TRBJ1-3, with a possible D match to TRBD1 (5 bases). The germline V gene encodes CDR1 ENHRY and CDR2 SYGVKD. V dropped 8 bases and J dropped 4 bases, with 12 bases sitting between them. The CDR3 contains 13 residues. DNA for the CDR3: TGTGCCATCCACCCAGGGTCAGGAAACACCATATATTTT. Translating it yields CAIHPGSGNTIYF.

This clone was counted once. V gene TRBV2 combines with J gene TRBJ2-5, with TRBD2 matching over 10 bases. Germline lookup yields CDR1 SNHLY and CDR2 FYNNEI. CDR3 length equals 14 residues. The junction had 3 bases not matched to a gene; V was cut back by 3 bases and J by 5 bases. CDR3 residues: CASSDRAGGETQYF. The CDR3 DNA reads as TGTGCCAGCAGTGACAGAGCGGGGGGGGAGACCCAGTACTTC.

The chain carries TRBV28 and TRBJ1-1; perhaps TRBD1 as D (6 bases). Germline-derived CDR1 and CDR2 are MDHEN and SYDVKM. Trimming left V 4 bases short and J 3 bases short, with 15 bases between. This CDR3 contains 15 residues. Here the CDR3 DNA reads TGTGCCAGCAGTTCGCTCACAGGGAGCGACACTGAAGCTTTCTTT. Translated: CASSSLTGSDTEAFF.

The chain recombines TRBV7-9 with TRBJ1-2, with TRBD1 as a possible D gene (6 bases). Trimming shortened V by 3 bases and J by 5 bases, and 16 bases separated the two germline ends. This CDR3 is built from 15 residues. Germline V gene lookup returns CDR1 SEHNR and CDR2 FQNEAQ (reference sequence). The chain's CDR3 is CASSLGAGARYGYTF. The CDR3 DNA sequence: TGTGCCAGCAGCTTGGGCGCAGGGGCGAGGTATGGCTACACCTTC.

The CDR3 bases are TGTGCCAGCAGCTTGGTTAGCCGGAATGAGCAGTTCTTC. Its translation: CASSLVSRNEQFF. The chain couples TRBV5-4 to TRBJ2-1, with no clear D. Germline CDR1 and CDR2: SGHNT and YYREEE (reference sequence). The CDR3 is made up of 13 amino acids. V lost 0 bases and J lost 7, with 8 bases in between.

The V gene is TRBV19, the J gene TRBJ2-2; 15 bases match TRBD2. Germline CDR1 LNHDA, CDR2 SQIVND (reference sequence). V lost 5 bases to trimming and J lost 2 bases; unmatched junction nucleotides: 12. The CDR3 runs to 20 residues. In DNA, the CDR3 is TGTGCCAGTAGTCTCGGACTAGCGGGGGGGCCTGGGGGAAACACCGGGGAGCTGTTTTTT. Translation: CASSLGLAGGPGGNTGELFF.